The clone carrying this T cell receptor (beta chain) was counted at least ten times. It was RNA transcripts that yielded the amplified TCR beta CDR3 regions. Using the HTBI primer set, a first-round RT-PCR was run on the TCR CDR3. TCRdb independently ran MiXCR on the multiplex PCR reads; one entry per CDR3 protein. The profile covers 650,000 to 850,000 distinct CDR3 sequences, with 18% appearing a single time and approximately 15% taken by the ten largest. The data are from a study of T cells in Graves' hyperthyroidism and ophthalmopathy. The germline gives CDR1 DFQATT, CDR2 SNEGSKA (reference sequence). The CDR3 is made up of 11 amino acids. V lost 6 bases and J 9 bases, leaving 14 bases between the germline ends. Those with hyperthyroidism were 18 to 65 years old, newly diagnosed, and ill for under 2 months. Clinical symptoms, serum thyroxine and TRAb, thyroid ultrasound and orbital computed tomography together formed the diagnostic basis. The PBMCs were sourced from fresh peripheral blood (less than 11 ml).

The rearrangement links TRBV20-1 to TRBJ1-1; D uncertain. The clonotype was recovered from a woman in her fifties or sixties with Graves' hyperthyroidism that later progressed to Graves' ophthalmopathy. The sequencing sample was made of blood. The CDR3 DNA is TGCAGTGCCGATGACATGGGCCAAGCTTTCTTT. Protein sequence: CSADDMGQAFF.